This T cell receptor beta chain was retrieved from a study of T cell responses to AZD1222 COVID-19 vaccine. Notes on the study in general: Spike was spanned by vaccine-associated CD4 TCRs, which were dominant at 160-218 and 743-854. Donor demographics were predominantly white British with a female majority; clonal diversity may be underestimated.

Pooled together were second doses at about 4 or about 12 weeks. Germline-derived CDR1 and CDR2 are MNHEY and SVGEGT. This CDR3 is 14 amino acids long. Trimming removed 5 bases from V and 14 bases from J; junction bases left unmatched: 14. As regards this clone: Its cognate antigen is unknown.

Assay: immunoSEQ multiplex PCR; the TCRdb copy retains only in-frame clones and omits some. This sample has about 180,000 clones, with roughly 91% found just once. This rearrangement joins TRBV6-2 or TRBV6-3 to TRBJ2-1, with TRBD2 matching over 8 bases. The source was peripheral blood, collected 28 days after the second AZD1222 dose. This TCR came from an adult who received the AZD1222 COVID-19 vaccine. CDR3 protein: CASSQLTRGGEEFF. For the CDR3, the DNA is TGTGCCAGCAGTCAACTGACCCGGGGGGGCGAGGAGTTCTTC.